This paragraph covers one T cell receptor beta chain sequence. Its antigen is not known. V trimming: 4 bases; J trimming: 4 bases; junction bases outside the gene matches: 15. This CDR3 has 18 amino acids. Looked up from germline, CDR1 is SEHNR and CDR2 is FQNEAQ (reference sequence). Profiling relied on immunoSEQ multiplex PCR, and the TCRdb table lists in-frame clones only, not all of them. The table has some 150,000 clones, around 88% seen once. The sample comes from a study of T cell responses to AZD1222 COVID-19 vaccine. Study-wide findings and caveats: The study found vaccine-associated CD4 TCRs spanning spike, dominant at 160-218 and 743-854. Nearly half of unique spike-specific TCRs reportedly avoided B.1.351 and B.1.1.7 mutated regions. In a largely white British group with more females than males, clonal diversity was possibly underestimated.

Sequenced here: peripheral blood, sampled on day 0 of AZD1222 vaccination. The TCR was taken from an adult in good health. This chain uses TRBV7-9 with TRBJ2-3, with TRBD1 matching over 9 bases. CDR3 residues: CASSSRISQGAQSDTQYF. The CDR3 nucleotides are TGTGCCAGCAGCTCTCGCATATCACAGGGGGCGCAGTCAGATACGCAGTATTTT.